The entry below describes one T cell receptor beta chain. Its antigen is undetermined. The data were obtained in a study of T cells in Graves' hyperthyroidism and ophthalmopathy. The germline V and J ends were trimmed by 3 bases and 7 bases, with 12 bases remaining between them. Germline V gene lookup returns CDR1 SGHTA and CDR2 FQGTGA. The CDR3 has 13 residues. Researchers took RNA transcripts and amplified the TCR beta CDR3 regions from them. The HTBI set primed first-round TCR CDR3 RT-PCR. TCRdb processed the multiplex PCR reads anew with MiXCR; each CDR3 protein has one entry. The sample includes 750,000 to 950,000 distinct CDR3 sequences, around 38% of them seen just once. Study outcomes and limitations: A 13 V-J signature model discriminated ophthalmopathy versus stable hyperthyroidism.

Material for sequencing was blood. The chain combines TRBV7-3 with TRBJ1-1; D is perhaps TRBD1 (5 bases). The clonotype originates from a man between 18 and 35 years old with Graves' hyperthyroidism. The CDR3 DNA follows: TGTGCCAGCAGCTTGGGGCCGGAACTTGAAGCTTTCTTT. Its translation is CASSLGPELEAFF.